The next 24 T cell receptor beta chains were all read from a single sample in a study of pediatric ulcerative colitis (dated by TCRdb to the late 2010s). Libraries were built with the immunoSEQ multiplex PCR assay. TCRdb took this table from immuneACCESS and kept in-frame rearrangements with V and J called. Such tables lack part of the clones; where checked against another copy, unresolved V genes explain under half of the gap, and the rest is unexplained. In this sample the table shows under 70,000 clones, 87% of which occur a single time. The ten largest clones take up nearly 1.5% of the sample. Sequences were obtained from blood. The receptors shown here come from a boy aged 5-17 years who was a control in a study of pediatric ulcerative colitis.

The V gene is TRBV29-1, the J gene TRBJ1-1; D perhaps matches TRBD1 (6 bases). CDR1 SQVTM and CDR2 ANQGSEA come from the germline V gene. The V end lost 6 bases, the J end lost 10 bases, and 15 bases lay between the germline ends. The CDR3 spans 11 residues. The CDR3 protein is CSVPRGGTAFF. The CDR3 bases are TGCAGCGTCCCAAGAGGGGGTACAGCTTTCTTT. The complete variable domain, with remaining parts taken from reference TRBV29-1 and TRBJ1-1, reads SAVISQKPSRDICQRGTSLTIQCQVDSQVTMMFWYRQQPGQSLTLIATANQGSEATYESGFVIDKFPISRPNLTFSTLTVSNMSPEDSSIYLCSVPRGGTAFFGQGTRLTVV.

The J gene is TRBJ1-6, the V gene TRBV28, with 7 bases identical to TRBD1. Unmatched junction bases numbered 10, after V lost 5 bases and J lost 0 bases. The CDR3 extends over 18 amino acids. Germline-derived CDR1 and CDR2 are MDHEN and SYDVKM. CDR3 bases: TGTGCCAGCAGTAGACAGGGCGGGGGTTTCTCCTATAATTCACCCCTCCACTTT. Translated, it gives CASSRQGGGFSYNSPLHF.

CDR3 sequence (DNA): TGTGCCAGCAGCTTGGCGGGCCGACAGGGGGCGCTTGAGCAGTTCTTC. It encodes CASSLAGRQGALEQFF. The chain combines TRBV5-6 with TRBJ2-1; 10 nucleotides line up with TRBD1. The V gene end was trimmed by 0 bases and the J gene end by 9 bases; junction bases not matched to a gene: 9. Per germline, CDR1 SGHDT and CDR2 YYEEEE. The CDR3 is made up of 16 amino acids.

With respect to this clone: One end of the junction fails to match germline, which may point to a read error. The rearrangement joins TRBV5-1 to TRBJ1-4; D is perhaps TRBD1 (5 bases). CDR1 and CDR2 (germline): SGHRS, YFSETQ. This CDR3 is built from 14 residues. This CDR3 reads CASSLGGVNEKLFF. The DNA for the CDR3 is TGCGCCAGCAGTTTGGGGGGTGTTAATGAAAAACTGTTTTTT. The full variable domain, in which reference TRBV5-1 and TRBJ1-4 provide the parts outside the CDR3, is KAGVTQTPRYLIKTRGQQVTLSCSPISGHRSVSWYQQTPGQGLQFLFEYFSETQRNKGNFPGRFSGRQFSNSRSEMNVSTLELGDSALYLCASSLGGVNEKLFFGSGTQLSVL.

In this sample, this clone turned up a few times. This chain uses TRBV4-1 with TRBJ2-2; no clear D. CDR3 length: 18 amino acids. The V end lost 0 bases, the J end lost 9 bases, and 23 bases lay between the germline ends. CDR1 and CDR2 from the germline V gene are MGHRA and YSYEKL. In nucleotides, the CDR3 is TGCGCCAGCAGCCAAGATAGGCCCCAAGTTCTAGGGTTCCGGGAGCTGTTTTTT. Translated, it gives CASSQDRPQVLGFRELFF.

The DNA of the CDR3 is TGTGCCAGCAGCGTAGACGCCAATGAAAAACTGTTTTTT. Translation gives CASSVDANEKLFF. J is TRBJ1-4 and V is TRBV9; D is uncertain. V lost 0 bases and J 5 bases, leaving 5 bases between the germline ends. The CDR3 consists of 13 residues. CDR1 and CDR2 (germline): SGDLS, YYNGEE.

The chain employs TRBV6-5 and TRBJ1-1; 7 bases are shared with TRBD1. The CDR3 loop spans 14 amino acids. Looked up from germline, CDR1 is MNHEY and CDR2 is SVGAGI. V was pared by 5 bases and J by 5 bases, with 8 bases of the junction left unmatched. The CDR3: CASSVTGKRTEAFF. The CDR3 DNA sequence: TGTGCCAGCAGTGTGACAGGGAAACGGACTGAAGCTTTCTTT.

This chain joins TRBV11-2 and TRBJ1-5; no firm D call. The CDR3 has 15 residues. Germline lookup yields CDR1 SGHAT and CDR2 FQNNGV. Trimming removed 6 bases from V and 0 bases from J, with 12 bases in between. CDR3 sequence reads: CASRAGPHSNQPQHF. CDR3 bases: TGTGCCAGCAGAGCAGGACCACATAGCAATCAGCCCCAGCATTTT.

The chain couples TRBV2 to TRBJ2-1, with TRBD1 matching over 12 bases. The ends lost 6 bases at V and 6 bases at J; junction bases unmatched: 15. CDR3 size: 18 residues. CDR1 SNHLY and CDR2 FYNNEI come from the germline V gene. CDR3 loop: CASRMGQGAYGQLNEQFF. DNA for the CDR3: TGTGCCAGCAGGATGGGACAGGGGGCGTATGGTCAGCTCAATGAGCAGTTCTTC.

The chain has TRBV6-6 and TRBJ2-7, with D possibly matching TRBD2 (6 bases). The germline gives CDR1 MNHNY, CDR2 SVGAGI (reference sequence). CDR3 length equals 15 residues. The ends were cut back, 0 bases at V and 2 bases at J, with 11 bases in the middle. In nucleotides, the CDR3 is TGTGCCAGCAGTTACTCGGCAGGAGGGCCCTACGAGCAGTACTTC. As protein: CASSYSAGGPYEQYF.

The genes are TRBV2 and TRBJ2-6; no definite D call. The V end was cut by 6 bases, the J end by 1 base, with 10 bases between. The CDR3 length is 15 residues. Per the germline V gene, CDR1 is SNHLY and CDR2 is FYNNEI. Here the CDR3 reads CASSLDKSGANVLTF. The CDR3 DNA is TGTGCCAGCAGCTTAGACAAGTCTGGGGCCAACGTCCTGACTTTC.

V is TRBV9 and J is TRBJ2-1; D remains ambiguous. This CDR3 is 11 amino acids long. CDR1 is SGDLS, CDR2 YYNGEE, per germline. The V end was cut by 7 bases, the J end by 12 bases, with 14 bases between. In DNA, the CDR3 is TGTGCCAGCCGGTCTCTTGGCTGGCAGTTCTTC. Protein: CASRSLGWQFF. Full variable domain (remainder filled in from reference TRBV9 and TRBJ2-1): DSGVTQTPKHLITATGQRVTLRCSPRSGDLSVYWYQQSLDQGLQFLIQYYNGEERAKGNILERFSAQQFPDLHSELNLSSLELGDSALYFCASRSLGWQFFGPGTRLTVL.

The CDR3 region has the DNA TGTGCCAGCAGCGTACAGGGGTCCGATAATTCACCCCTCCACTTT. Its translation is CASSVQGSDNSPLHF. This sequence joins TRBV9 and TRBJ1-6; tentatively, D is TRBD1 (6 bases). CDR1 is SGDLS and CDR2 is YYNGEE in the germline V gene. CDR3 size: 15 residues. The germline V and J ends were trimmed by 1 base and 5 bases, with 10 bases remaining between them.

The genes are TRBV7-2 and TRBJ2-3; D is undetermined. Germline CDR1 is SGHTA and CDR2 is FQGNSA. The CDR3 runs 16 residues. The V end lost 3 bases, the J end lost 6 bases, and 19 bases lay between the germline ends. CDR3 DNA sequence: TGTGCCAGCAGCTTCCTTCAGCAATCTATTTCCGATACGCAGTATTTT. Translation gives CASSFLQQSISDTQYF.

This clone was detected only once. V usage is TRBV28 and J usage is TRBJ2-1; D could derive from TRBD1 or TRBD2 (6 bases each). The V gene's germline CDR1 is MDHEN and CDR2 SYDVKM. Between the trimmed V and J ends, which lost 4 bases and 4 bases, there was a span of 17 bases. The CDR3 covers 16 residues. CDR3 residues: CASSSLVEGGYNEQFF. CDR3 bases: TGTGCCAGCAGTTCCTTGGTGGAGGGGGGATACAATGAGCAGTTCTTC. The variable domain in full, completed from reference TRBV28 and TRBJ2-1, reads DVKVTQSSRYLVKRTGEKVFLECVQDMDHENMFWYRQDPGLGLRLIYFSYDVKMKEKGDIPEGYSVSREKKERFSLILESASTNQTSMYLCASSSLVEGGYNEQFFGPGTRLTVL.

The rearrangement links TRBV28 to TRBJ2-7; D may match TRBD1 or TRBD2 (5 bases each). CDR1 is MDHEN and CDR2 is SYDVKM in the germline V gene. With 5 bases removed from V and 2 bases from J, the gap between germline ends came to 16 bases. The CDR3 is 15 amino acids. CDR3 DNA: TGTGCCAGCAGTACTTTCCGGGACCGAGCCTACGAGCAGTACTTC. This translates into CASSTFRDRAYEQYF. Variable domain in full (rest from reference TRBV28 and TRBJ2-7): DVKVTQSSRYLVKRTGEKVFLECVQDMDHENMFWYRQDPGLGLRLIYFSYDVKMKEKGDIPEGYSVSREKKERFSLILESASTNQTSMYLCASSTFRDRAYEQYFGPGTRLTVT.

The CDR3 protein is CASSPGGLAVAKNIQYF. For the CDR3, the DNA is TGTGCCAGCAGCCCAGGGGGACTAGCGGTAGCCAAAAACATTCAGTACTTC. V is TRBV11-2 and J is TRBJ2-4; 11 positions match TRBD2. Trimming took 5 bases from V and 0 from J; bases not matched to a gene: 6. The CDR3 covers 17 residues. Germline V lookup: CDR1 SGHAT, CDR2 FQNNGV.

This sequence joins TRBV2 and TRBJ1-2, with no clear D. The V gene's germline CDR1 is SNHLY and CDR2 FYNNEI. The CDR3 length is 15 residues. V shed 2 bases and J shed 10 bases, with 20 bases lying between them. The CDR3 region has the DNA TGTGCCAGCAGTGAAAGAACGGCCCAGAAGGGCTCCTACACCTTC. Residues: CASSERTAQKGSYTF.

DNA of the CDR3: TGTGCCAGCAGCGAGGGGGGCTCTTGGCCCCAGCATTTT. The encoded protein is CASSEGGSWPQHF. The chain recombines TRBV25-1 with TRBJ1-5, with a weak D call TRBD1 (6 bases). The CDR3 sequence is 13 residues long. CDR1 is MGHDK, CDR2 SYGVNS, per germline. Trimming left V 6 bases short and J 9 bases short, with 15 bases between.

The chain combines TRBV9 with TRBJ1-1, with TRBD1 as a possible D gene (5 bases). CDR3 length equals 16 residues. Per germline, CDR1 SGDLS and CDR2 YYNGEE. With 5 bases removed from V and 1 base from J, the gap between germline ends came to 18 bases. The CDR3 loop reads CASRRGVNDENTEAFF. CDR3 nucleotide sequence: TGTGCCAGCAGACGGGGGGTTAACGATGAGAACACTGAAGCTTTCTTT.

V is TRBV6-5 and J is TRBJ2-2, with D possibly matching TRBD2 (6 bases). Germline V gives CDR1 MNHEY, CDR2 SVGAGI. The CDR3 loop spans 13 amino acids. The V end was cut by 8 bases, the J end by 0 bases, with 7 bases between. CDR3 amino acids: CASGTSNTGELFF. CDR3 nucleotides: TGTGCCAGCGGGACTTCGAACACCGGGGAGCTGTTTTTT.

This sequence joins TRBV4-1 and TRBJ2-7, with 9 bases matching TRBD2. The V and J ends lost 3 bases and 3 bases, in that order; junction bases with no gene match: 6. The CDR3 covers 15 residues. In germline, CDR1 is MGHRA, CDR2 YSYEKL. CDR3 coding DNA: TGCGCCAGCAGCCAGGGGGTAGCGGGGGACTACGAGCAGTACTTC. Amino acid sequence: CASSQGVAGDYEQYF.

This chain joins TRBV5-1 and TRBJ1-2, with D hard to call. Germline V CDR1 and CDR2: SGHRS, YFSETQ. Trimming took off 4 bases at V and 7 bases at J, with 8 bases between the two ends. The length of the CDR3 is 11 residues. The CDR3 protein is CASSGESGYTF. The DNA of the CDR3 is TGCGCCAGCAGCGGCGAAAGTGGCTACACCTTC.

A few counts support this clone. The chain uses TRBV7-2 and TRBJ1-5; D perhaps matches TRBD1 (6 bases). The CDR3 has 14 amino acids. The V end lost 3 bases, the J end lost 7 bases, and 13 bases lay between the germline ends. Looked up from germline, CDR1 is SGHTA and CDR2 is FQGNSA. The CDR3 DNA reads TGTGCCAGCAGCTTTCTTACAGGGCCCCAGCCCCAGCATTTT. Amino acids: CASSFLTGPQPQHF.